This T cell receptor beta chain was identified during a study of shared clonotypes between healthy human individuals. About the research overall: Two women and a few men aged 18 to 49 made up the donors.

With regard to this clone: Its antigen is unknown.

Assay runs were performed at deep level. TCRdb's copy holds only in-frame clones and misses some; the assay was immunoSEQ multiplex PCR. The sample yields a few million clones, around 94% seen once. Trimming cost V 0 bases and J 5 bases; bases outside gene matches: 8. There are 16 residues in the CDR3. Germline V gives CDR1 LNHDA, CDR2 SQIVND (reference sequence). Whole-study results and caveats: Sequencing depth was expected to influence donor clonotype sharing.

Sequenced material: naive CD4+ T cells sorted from blood. Subset of the sample: CD45RA+ positively selected. The V gene is TRBV19, the J gene TRBJ2-5; 8 nucleotides match TRBD2. The TCR comes from a man younger than 35 in good health. The CDR3 coding sequence is TGTGCCAGTAGTATAGAGCTAGCGGGCACGGGGGAGACCCAGTACTTC. Translating gives CASSIELAGTGETQYF.